At least ten counts were recorded for the clone carrying this T cell receptor (beta chain). No antigen is known for it. Each sample had at least 6.5 million PBMCs isolated. The CDR3 contains 16 residues. V lost 3 bases and J 7 bases, leaving 24 bases between the germline ends. The germline V gene encodes CDR1 DFQATT and CDR2 SNEGSKA (reference sequence). The data were obtained in a study of blood T cells in healthy people across ages. Points from the study as a whole: Unsorted PBMC material precluded a definitive naive versus antigen-experienced comparison. Long-lived donors exceeded aged donors in naive CD4+ cells and diversity.

PCR was performed a second time for roughly 6 to 12 cycles using a sample-barcoded 5' primer and a J-beta primer mix. Sequencing yielded, for each sample, at least 2.5 million paired-end reads carrying CDR3. Each CDR3 protein gets one entry after TCRdb re-called the 5' RACE reads with MiXCR. This sample has fewer than 750,000 distinct CDR3 sequences, with about 51% found just once. The TCR was taken from a woman of 80 years or more in good health. The specimen was blood. The chain has TRBV20-1 and TRBJ2-5; no definite D call. CDR3 sequence reads: CSARVVQVETPGTQYF. The CDR3 nucleotides are TGCAGTGCTAGGGTAGTCCAGGTAGAGACCCCAGGGACCCAGTACTTC.